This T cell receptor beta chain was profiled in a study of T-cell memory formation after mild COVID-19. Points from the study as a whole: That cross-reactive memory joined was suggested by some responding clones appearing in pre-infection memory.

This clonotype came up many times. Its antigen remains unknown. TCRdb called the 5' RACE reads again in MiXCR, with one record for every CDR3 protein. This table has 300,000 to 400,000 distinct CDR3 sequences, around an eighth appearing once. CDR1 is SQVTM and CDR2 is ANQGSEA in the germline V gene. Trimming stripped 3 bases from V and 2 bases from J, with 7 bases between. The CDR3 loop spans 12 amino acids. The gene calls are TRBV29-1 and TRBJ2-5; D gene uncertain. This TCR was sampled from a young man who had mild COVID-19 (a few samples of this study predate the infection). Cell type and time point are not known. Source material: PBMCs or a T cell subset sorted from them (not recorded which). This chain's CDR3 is CSVDRVQETQYF. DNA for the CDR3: TGCAGCGTTGATCGGGTGCAAGAGACCCAGTACTTC.